Listed below are T cell receptor beta chains from one sample, sequenced in a study of blood T cell repertoires in COVID-19. The repertoire was sequenced with immunoSEQ multiplex PCR; TCRdb's copy has only in-frame clones and lacks some. The data hold roughly 300,000 clones, with about 93% observed a single time. Material for sequencing was peripheral blood. The source of these receptors is a woman in her twenties or thirties with COVID-19, enrolled during active disease. Each CDR3 is given with its conserved first and last residue. Each record gives: D gene, clone size, J gene, V gene, CDR3 DNA, CDR3 protein. The D gene is left open where the match is weak. Some rows have no size entry. The others give once, few or many, or a class for an expanded clone.

- | - | TRBJ2-7 | TRBV7-9 | TGTGCCAGCAGGTCGGGGGGCCTCGAGCAGTACTTC | CASRSGGLEQYF
- | - | TRBJ1-1 | TRBV28 | TGTGCCAGCAGTGTTGACAGACCAGGTGAAGCTTTCTTT | CASSVDRPGEAFF
TRBD1 | - | TRBJ2-6 | TRBV6-2/TRBV6-3 | TGTGCCAGCAGTTACAGGGGGCTAGCTGGGGCCAACGTCCTGACTTTC | CASSYRGLAGANVLTF
TRBD2 | - | TRBJ2-1 | TRBV19 | TGTGCCACTAAACTAGCGGGAGGCTACAATGAGCAGTTCTTC | CATKLAGGYNEQFF
TRBD2 | - | TRBJ2-2 | TRBV18 | TGTGCCAGCTCACCCTATCGGACTAGCGGGAACACCGGGGAGCTGTTTTTT | CASSPYRTSGNTGELFF
- | - | TRBJ2-3 | TRBV4-1 | TGCGCCAGCAGCCAAAGTAGAACAGGGAGCACAGATACGCAGTATTTT | CASSQSRTGSTDTQYF
- | - | TRBJ2-2 | TRBV7-6 | TGTGCCAGCAGCTTATCACCAGGGTTCACCGGGGAGCTGTTTTTT | CASSLSPGFTGELFF
TRBD1 | few | TRBJ1-6 | TRBV5-1 | TGCGCCAGCAGCTTGGAGACAGGGCACTCACCCCTCCACTTT | CASSLETGHSPLHF
TRBD2 | - | TRBJ2-5 | TRBV18 | TGTGCCAGCTCACCGGGACTCGGGAGGGAGACCCAGTACTTC | CASSPGLGRETQYF
TRBD2 | - | TRBJ2-1 | TRBV29-1 | TGCAGCGTTGAAAAAACTAGCGGGAACTACAATGAGCAGTTCTTC | CSVEKTSGNYNEQFF
- | - | TRBJ2-7 | TRBV18 | TGTGCCAGCTCAGAAGGACAGTCCTACGAGCAGTACTTC | CASSEGQSYEQYF
- | - | TRBJ1-1 | TRBV5-6 | TGTGCCAGCAGCTTGGCCAGGGGCCGGACTGAAGCTTTCTTT | CASSLARGRTEAFF
TRBD2 | - | TRBJ2-7 | TRBV6-6 | TGTGCCAGCAGTCGACCCACTAGCGGGAGGGCCTTGGGCTACGAGCAGTACTTC | CASSRPTSGRALGYEQYF
TRBD1 | - | TRBJ2-7 | TRBV7-6 | TGTGCCAGCAGCTTAGGGACAGGGGCGTACGAGCAGTACTTC | CASSLGTGAYEQYF
TRBD2 | - | TRBJ2-1 | TRBV28 | TGTGCCAGCAGTCCAACTCCCGGGACTAGCGGCTACAATGAGCAGTTCTTC | CASSPTPGTSGYNEQFF
TRBD2 | - | TRBJ2-1 | TRBV24-1 | TGTGCCACCAGTGATGAGGGCGGGAGCACTTACAATGAGCAGTTCTTC | CATSDEGGSTYNEQFF
- | - | TRBJ1-1 | TRBV6-5 | TGTGCCAGCAGTTACTCGTCTAACACTGAAGCTTTCTTT | CASSYSSNTEAFF
- | once | TRBJ1-2 | TRBV16 | TGTGCCAGCAGCCAATCGGTCCAGGGATCTAATGGCTACACCTTC | CASSQSVQGSNGYTF
- | - | TRBJ2-2 | TRBV5-4 | TGTGCCAGCAGCCCGGGAACATCGAACACCGGGGAGCTGTTTTTT | CASSPGTSNTGELFF
TRBD1 | - | TRBJ2-7 | TRBV4-3 | TGCGCCAGCAGCCAGGTGACAGGGGGCTACGAGCAGTACTTC | CASSQVTGGYEQYF
- | - | TRBJ1-5 | TRBV7-8 | TGTGCCAGCAGCAATCACAGGGTTCTAAGCAATCAGCCCCAGCATTTT | CASSNHRVLSNQPQHF
TRBD1 | - | TRBJ1-4 | TRBV6-1 | TGTGCCAGCGGTGAAAAGGGGGGACAGCCAAATGAAAAACTGTTTTTT | CASGEKGGQPNEKLFF
- | - | TRBJ1-6 | TRBV2 | TGTGCCAGCAGGGGGGCAGCCAATAATTCACCCCTCCACTTT | CASRGAANNSPLHF